This T cell receptor beta chain came from a study of human T cells and chemical hapten exposure. Study results and caveats: The study found expanded TCRs formed significantly more large CDR3 similarity clusters than controls.

The germline gives CDR1 SGHTA, CDR2 FQGNSA. The CDR3 has 15 amino acids. Trimming at V came to 5 bases and at J to 4 bases, leaving 7 bases not matched to a gene. TCRdb passed the RACE reads through MiXCR, listing each CDR3 protein once. The table records about 93,000 distinct CDR3 sequences, 7.5% to 9.5% of them present only once. Sample time point: pre-sensitization, week 0. Treatment described: therapeutic diphenylcyclopropenone sensitization with weekly scalp DPC. This clonotype was detected a few times. Its antigen is unknown. This TCR came from a man between 40 and 49 years old with alopecia areata. Some clones in this sample may be carry-over from other donors' samples. Sample: whole blood, taken in connection with sensitization to the hapten diphenylcyclopropenone (DPC). The rearrangement links TRBV7-2 to TRBJ1-5; 8 nucleotides match TRBD1. The CDR3 reads CASSNGQGENQPQHF. The DNA for the CDR3 is TGTGCCAGCAGCAACGGACAGGGCGAGAATCAGCCCCAGCATTTT.